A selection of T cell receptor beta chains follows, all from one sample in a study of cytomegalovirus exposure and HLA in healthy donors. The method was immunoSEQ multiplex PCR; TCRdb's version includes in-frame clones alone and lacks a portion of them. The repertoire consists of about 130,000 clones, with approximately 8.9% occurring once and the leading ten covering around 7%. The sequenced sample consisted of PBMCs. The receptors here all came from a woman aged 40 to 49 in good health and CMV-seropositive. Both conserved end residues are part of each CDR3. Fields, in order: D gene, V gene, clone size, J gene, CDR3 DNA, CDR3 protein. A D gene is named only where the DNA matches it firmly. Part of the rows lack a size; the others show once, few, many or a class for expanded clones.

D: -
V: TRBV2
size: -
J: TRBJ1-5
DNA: TGTGCCAGCACTGGGGGCCGCAACTTGGGGCCCGATTTT
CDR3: CASTGGRNLGPDF

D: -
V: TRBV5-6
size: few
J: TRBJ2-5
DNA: TGTGCCAGCAGCCTGGAAACTATGGAAGAGACCCAGTACTTC
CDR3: CASSLETMEETQYF

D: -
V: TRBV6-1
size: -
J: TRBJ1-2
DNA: TGTGCCAGCAGTGACCTCCTTACAGTTTCCTATGGCTACACCTTC
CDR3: CASSDLLTVSYGYTF

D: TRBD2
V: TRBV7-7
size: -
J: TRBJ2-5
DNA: TGTGCCAGCAGCTCCACTAGCGGGGGCTCACGATCCGGGACCCAGTACTTC
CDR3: CASSSTSGGSRSGTQYF

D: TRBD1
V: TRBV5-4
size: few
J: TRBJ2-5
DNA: TGTGCCAGCAGGCAGACAGGGCAGGAGACCCAGTACTTC
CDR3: CASRQTGQETQYF

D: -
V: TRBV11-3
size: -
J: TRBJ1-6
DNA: TGTGCCAGCAGCTTAGGCGGGGATTCACCCCTCCACTTT
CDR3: CASSLGGDSPLHF

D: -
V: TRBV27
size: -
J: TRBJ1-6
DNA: TGTGCCAGCAGTTTTACAGGGAGCTCCTATAATTCACCCCTCCACTTT
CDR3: CASSFTGSSYNSPLHF

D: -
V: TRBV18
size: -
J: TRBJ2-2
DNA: TGTGCCAGCTCACCAACGACAGCCTCGAACACCGGGGAGCTGTTTTTT
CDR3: CASSPTTASNTGELFF

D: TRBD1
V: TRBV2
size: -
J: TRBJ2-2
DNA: TGTGCCAGCAGCCCGGGACAGGGTACCGGGGAGCTGTTTTTT
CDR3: CASSPGQGTGELFF

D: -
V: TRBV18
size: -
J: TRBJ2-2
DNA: TGTGCCAGCTCCTTACAGGCGACGAACACCGGGGAGCTGTTTTTT
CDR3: CASSLQATNTGELFF

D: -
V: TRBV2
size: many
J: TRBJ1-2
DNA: TGTGCCAGCAGTGAAGTCCGGGACACCAACTATGGCTACACCTTC
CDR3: CASSEVRDTNYGYTF

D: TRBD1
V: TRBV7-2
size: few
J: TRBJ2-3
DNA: TGTGCCAGCGGGGGCGACAGGGCAGGGGATACGCAGTATTTT
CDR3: CASGGDRAGDTQYF

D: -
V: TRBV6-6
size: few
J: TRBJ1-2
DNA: TGTGCCAGCAGGAGGACAGATGGCTATGGCTACACCTTC
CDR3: CASRRTDGYGYTF

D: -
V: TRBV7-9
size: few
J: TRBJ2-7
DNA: TGTGCCAGCAGCTTAGGAGGGGGGGCGCGAGAGCAGTACTTC
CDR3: CASSLGGGAREQYF

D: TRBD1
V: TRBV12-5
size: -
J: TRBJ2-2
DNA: TGTGCTAGTGGTCGGGACAGGGGGTTAGACACCGGGGAGCTGTTTTTT
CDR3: CASGRDRGLDTGELFF

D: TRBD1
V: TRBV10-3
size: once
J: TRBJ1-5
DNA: TGTGCCATCAGTGGGACAGGGGAACAGCCCCAGCATTTT
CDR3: CAISGTGEQPQHF

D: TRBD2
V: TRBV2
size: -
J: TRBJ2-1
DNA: TGTGCCAGCAGTGAACTAGCGGGGGGGAATGAGCAGTTCTTC
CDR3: CASSELAGGNEQFF

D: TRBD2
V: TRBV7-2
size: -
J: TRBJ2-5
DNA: TGTGCCAGCAGCTACGGACTGGTGGCTAGCGGACCGTACTTC
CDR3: CASSYGLVASGPYF

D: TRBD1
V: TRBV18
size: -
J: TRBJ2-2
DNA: TGTGCCAGCTCACCTTCCTGGGGACAGGAAAAAACCGGGGAGCTGTTTTTT
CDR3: CASSPSWGQEKTGELFF

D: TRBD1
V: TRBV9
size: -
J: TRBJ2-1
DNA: TGTGCCAGCAGCGGATGGGGCACAGGGGGCCACAATGAGCAGTTCTTC
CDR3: CASSGWGTGGHNEQFF

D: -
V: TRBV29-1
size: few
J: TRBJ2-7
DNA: TGCAGCGTCCGGGACTCCTCCTACGAGCAGTACTTC
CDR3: CSVRDSSYEQYF

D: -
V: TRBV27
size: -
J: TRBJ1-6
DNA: TGTGCCAGCAGTTTTAGGACAGCTGAGGGTAGGTCACCCCTCCACTTT
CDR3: CASSFRTAEGRSPLHF

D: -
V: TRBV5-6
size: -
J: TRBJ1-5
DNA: TGTGCCAGCAGCTTGGAGAAGGGGACAAGTGGCAATCAGCCCCAGCATTTT
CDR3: CASSLEKGTSGNQPQHF

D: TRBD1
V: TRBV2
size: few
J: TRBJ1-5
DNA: TGTGCCAGCAGTGAAAGGACAGGGAGGGATCAGCCCCAGCATTTT
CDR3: CASSERTGRDQPQHF

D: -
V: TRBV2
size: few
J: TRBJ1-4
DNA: TGTGCCAGCAGTGACTATCCATCCCGAATCGAAAAACTGTTTTTT
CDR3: CASSDYPSRIEKLFF

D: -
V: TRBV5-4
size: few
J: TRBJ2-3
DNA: TGTGCCAGCAGCCCCCTCGGGCCGGGGTCCTCCGCAGATACGCAGTATTTT
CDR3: CASSPLGPGSSADTQYF

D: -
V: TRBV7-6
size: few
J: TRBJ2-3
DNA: TGTGCCAGCAGCCCCCGGACTGGCCACACAGATACGCAGTATTTT
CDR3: CASSPRTGHTDTQYF

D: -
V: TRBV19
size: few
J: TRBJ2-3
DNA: TGTGCCAGTAGTGACCCCCGGGGGTTGGGGACAGATACGCAGTATTTT
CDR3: CASSDPRGLGTDTQYF

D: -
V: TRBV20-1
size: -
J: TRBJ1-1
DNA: TGCAGTGCTAGAACGGACAGAAGGGCTTTCTTT
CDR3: CSARTDRRAFF

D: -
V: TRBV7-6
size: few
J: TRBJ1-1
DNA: TGTGCCAGCAGCTTGACTCCGGAAAGGGGCACTGAAGCTTTCTTT
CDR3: CASSLTPERGTEAFF

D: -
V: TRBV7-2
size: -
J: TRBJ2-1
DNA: TGTGCCAGCAGCTTAAATTGGGCCCGAAACAATGAGCAGTTCTTC
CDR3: CASSLNWARNNEQFF

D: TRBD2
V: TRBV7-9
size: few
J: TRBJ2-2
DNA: TGTGCCAGCAGCTTGCCTAGCGGGGGGGCGATTAACACCGGGGAGCTGTTTTTT
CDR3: CASSLPSGGAINTGELFF

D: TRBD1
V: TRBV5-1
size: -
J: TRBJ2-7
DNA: TGCGCCAGCAGCTCCGGGACAGGAAGTGCCTACGAGCAGTACTTC
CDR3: CASSSGTGSAYEQYF

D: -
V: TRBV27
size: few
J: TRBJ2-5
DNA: TGTGCCAGCCGGGTTGGGGAGACCCAGTACTTC
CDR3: CASRVGETQYF

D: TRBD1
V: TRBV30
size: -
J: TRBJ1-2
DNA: TGTGCCTGGGAGCCCACAGGGGGAAGGGACTATGGCTACACCTTC
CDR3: CAWEPTGGRDYGYTF

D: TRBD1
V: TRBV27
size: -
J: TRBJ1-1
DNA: TGTGCCAGCAGTGTATATCGACAGGGTAGAAAGGAAGCTTTCTTT
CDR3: CASSVYRQGRKEAFF

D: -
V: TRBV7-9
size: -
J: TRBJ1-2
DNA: TGTGCCAGCAGCTTTACGGACTATGGCTACACCTTC
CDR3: CASSFTDYGYTF

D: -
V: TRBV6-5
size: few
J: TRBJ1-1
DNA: TGTGCCAGCAAAAGGGAGGGGGTGAACACTGAAGCTTTCTTT
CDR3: CASKREGVNTEAFF

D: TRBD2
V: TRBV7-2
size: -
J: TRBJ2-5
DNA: TGTGCCAGCAGCTTAGGGGGACTAGCGGGAGAGACCCAGTACTTC
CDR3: CASSLGGLAGETQYF

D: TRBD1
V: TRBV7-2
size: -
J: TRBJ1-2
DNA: TGTGCCAGCAGCTTAAACGTCCGGACAGGGGATGGCTACACCTTC
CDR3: CASSLNVRTGDGYTF

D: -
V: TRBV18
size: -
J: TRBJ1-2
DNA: TGTGCCAGCTCTCCAGACAGGAACTATGGCTACACCTTC
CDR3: CASSPDRNYGYTF

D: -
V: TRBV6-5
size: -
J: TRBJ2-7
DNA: TGTGCCAGCAGTTACTCCGGGTACTCCTACGAGCAGTACTTC
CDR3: CASSYSGYSYEQYF

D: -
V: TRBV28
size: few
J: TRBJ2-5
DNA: TGTGCCAGCAGTTTAACTAGTTTGAGGGAGACCCAGTACTTC
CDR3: CASSLTSLRETQYF

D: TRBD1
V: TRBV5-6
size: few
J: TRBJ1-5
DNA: TGTGCCAGCAGCTCCGGGACAGGGAGCAATCAGCCCCAGCATTTT
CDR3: CASSSGTGSNQPQHF

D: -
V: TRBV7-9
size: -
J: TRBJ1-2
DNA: TGTGCCAGCAGCTTAAGGGCAGGGATCTATGGCTACACCTTC
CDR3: CASSLRAGIYGYTF

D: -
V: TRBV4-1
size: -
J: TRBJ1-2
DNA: TGCGCCAGCAGCCAAGGGACAGCAAGAAACTATGGCTACACCTTC
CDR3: CASSQGTARNYGYTF

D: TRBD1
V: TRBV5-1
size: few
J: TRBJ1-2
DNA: TGCGCCAGCAGCTGGACAGGGGGGGACTATGGCTACACCTTC
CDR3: CASSWTGGDYGYTF

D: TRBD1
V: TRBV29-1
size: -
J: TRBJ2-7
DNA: TGCAGCGTTGTACCGGGACAGGGGGTCTACGAGCAGTACTTC
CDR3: CSVVPGQGVYEQYF

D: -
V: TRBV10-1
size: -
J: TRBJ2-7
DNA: TGCGCCAGCAGTTTAGGACAGCCTGGATCCTACGAGCAGTACTTC
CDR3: CASSLGQPGSYEQYF

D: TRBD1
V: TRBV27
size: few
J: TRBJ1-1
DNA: TGTGCCAGCAGTTTAGCAGGGGGGAACACTGAAGCTTTCTTT
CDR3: CASSLAGGNTEAFF

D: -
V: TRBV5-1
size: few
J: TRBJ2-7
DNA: TGCGCCAGCAGCTTGCGGCAGGGGTTCGAGCAGTACTTC
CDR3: CASSLRQGFEQYF